This T cell receptor beta chain was identified during a study of blood T cell repertoires in COVID-19. As for the study in general: Donors in the United States, Italy and Spain gave samples during acute or convalescent COVID-19.

As handled by the study authors: Counts of nucleated cells, estimated from reference gene primer amplification, were obtained. Clones were sequenced by immunoSEQ multiplex PCR, and TCRdb holds only the in-frame ones, with some missing. The DNA gave D and trimming, while V, J and clone size come from that table. The data show some 100,000 clones, about 91% seen once. Trimming took 5 bases from V and 11 from J, leaving 22 bases between them. Looked up from germline, CDR1 is SGHDT and CDR2 is YYEEEE. CDR3 length: 14 amino acids. Sequenced input: peripheral blood. The TCR originated in a woman between 70 and 85 years old with acute or convalescent COVID-19. The J gene is TRBJ1-2, the V gene TRBV5-6; D not resolved. In DNA, the CDR3 is TGTGCCAGCAGAAGTAGAGGAGCACGGCTCGAATACACCTTC. Translated: CASRSRGARLEYTF.